A single sample is the source of the 25 T cell receptor beta chains below, sequenced in a study of early T cells in non-severe SARS-CoV-2 infection. One entry per CDR3 protein results from TCRdb running MiXCR on the 5' RACE reads. The sample has about 110,000 distinct CDR3 sequences; roughly an eighth are singletons. The input for sequencing was whole blood, taken at baseline. These receptors were collected from an adult who was a healthcare worker with PCR-confirmed SARS-CoV-2 infection or an uninfected control (not recorded which).

This clonotype turned up a few times. The chain links TRBV5-1 to TRBJ1-2; D might be TRBD1 (5 bases). V was pared by 0 bases and J by 6 bases, with 15 bases between. This CDR3 spans 15 amino acids. Germline-derived CDR1 and CDR2 are SGHRS and YFSETQ. In DNA, the CDR3 is TGCGCCAGCAGCTTGGTTGCTGGGGCAACTAATGGCTACACCTTC. Encoded protein: CASSLVAGATNGYTF. Based on the CDR3 plus reference TRBV5-1 and TRBJ1-2, the full variable domain is KAGVTQTPRYLIKTRGQQVTLSCSPISGHRSVSWYQQTPGQGLQFLFEYFSETQRNKGNFPGRFSGRQFSNSRSEMNVSTLELGDSALYLCASSLVAGATNGYTFGSGTRLTVV.

This clonotype was detected only a few times. V and J are TRBV5-1 and TRBJ2-5; unclear D gene. The CDR3 extends over 14 amino acids. Between the trimmed V and J ends, which lost 0 bases and 4 bases, there was a span of 10 bases. Germline V gives CDR1 SGHRS, CDR2 YFSETQ. The CDR3 region has the DNA TGCGCCAGCAGCTTGGAGAGGATCAGAGAGACCCAGTACTTC. Its protein is CASSLERIRETQYF.

The genes are TRBV7-2 and TRBJ1-1; possibly TRBD1 for D (5 bases). Germline lookup yields CDR1 SGHTA and CDR2 FQGNSA. This CDR3 is built from 15 residues. The V gene lost 2 bases and the J gene lost 4 bases, with 14 bases spanning the gap. The CDR3 protein is CASSLSRAASTEAFF. The DNA for the CDR3 is TGTGCCAGCAGCTTATCCAGGGCGGCAAGCACTGAAGCTTTCTTT.

The chain recombines TRBV2 with TRBJ1-1; 8 bases line up with TRBD1. Germline V lookup: CDR1 SNHLY, CDR2 FYNNEI. The CDR3 is 15 amino acids. V shed 5 bases, J shed 0 bases, and the junction held 5 bases outside the gene matches. Written as DNA, the CDR3 is TGTGCCAGCAGTCCGTACAGGGGGGTGAACACTGAAGCTTTCTTT. Translated, it gives CASSPYRGVNTEAFF.

In its sample, this clonotype was seen many times. The rearrangement links TRBV28 to TRBJ2-7, with D maybe TRBD1 (5 bases). With 3 bases removed from V and 1 base from J, the gap between germline ends came to 7 bases. CDR3 length equals 13 residues. Germline V gene lookup returns CDR1 MDHEN and CDR2 SYDVKM. CDR3 DNA sequence: TGTGCCAGCAGTTTTCAGGGTTCCTACGAGCAGTACTTC. It encodes CASSFQGSYEQYF.

This clonotype was counted many times. The chain recombines TRBV7-2 with TRBJ1-6; the D is unclear. This CDR3 comprises 15 residues. Germline lookup yields CDR1 SGHTA and CDR2 FQGNSA. Trimming removed 1 base from V and 9 bases from J, with 13 bases in between. The CDR3 DNA follows: TGTGCCAGCAGCTTAGTAGGAATCTGGCGTTCACCCCTCCACTTT. As protein: CASSLVGIWRSPLHF. The full variable domain, with the rest looked up from reference TRBV7-2 and TRBJ1-6, is GAGVSQSPSNKVTEKGKDVELRCDPISGHTALYWYRQSLGQGLEFLIYFQGNSAPDKSGLPSDRFSAERTGGSVSTLTIQRTQQEDSAVYLCASSLVGIWRSPLHFGNGTRLTVT.

The rearrangement links TRBV9 to TRBJ1-1, with a possible D match to TRBD1 (6 bases). CDR3 length equals 17 residues. Germline V gene lookup returns CDR1 SGDLS and CDR2 YYNGEE. V was pared by 0 bases and J by 1 base, with 16 bases between. The CDR3 here is CASSVVPPGGPNTEAFF. The CDR3 coding sequence is TGTGCCAGCAGCGTAGTCCCTCCCGGGGGGCCGAACACTGAAGCTTTCTTT.

In this sample, this clonotype turned up a few times. The rearrangement uses TRBV5-1 and TRBJ2-7; 9 bases are shared with TRBD1. Trimming at V came to 4 bases and at J to 3 bases, leaving 11 bases not matched to a gene. The CDR3 has 16 amino acids. CDR1 is SGHRS, CDR2 YFSETQ, per germline. CDR3 sequence reads: CASSPPWTGDNYEQYF. The CDR3 nucleotides are TGCGCCAGCAGCCCCCCCTGGACAGGGGACAACTACGAGCAGTACTTC. Full variable domain (remainder filled in from reference TRBV5-1 and TRBJ2-7): KAGVTQTPRYLIKTRGQQVTLSCSPISGHRSVSWYQQTPGQGLQFLFEYFSETQRNKGNFPGRFSGRQFSNSRSEMNVSTLELGDSALYLCASSPPWTGDNYEQYFGPGTRLTVT.

This clonotype was seen many times. This chain joins TRBV7-2 and TRBJ2-1; possibly TRBD1 or TRBD2 for D (5 bases each). From germline, CDR1 is SGHTA and CDR2 FQGNSA. With 3 bases removed from V and 10 bases from J, the gap between germline ends came to 13 bases. The CDR3 consists of 13 residues. The CDR3 DNA follows: TGTGCCAGCAGCTTGGTGAGGGGATGGGAGCAGTTCTTC. Residues: CASSLVRGWEQFF.

Worth noting for this clonotype: Compared with germline, one end of the junction differs, possibly owing to a read error. The CDR3 nucleotides read TGTGCCAGCAGCCCCCGGCCTAGCGGGGGGAGGGATACGCAGTGTTTT. Translating it yields CASSPRPSGGRDTQCF. The chain combines TRBV6-4 with TRBJ2-3; TRBD2 matches 11 bases. Germline CDR1 and CDR2: MRHNA and SNTAGT. The CDR3 spans 16 residues.

By frequency in the sample, this clonotype is medium-sized. Mismatch with germline at one junction end may stem from a read error. The CDR3 loop reads CASRYQGSSEQYF. CDR3 bases: TGTGCCAGCAGATACCAAGGATCCTCCGAGCAGTACTTC. V is TRBV6-5 and J is TRBJ2-7, with D unresolved. This CDR3 is 13 amino acids long. The germline gives CDR1 MNHEY, CDR2 SVGAGI.

This clonotype was picked up many times. The genes are TRBV5-1 and TRBJ2-1; 11 nucleotides match TRBD1. Germline values: CDR1 SGHRS, CDR2 YFSETQ. The CDR3 contains 16 residues. V trimming: 2 bases; J trimming: 3 bases; junction bases outside the gene matches: 4. CDR3: CASSFSGTGGYNEQFF. The DNA of the CDR3 is TGCGCCAGCAGCTTCTCCGGGACAGGGGGCTACAATGAGCAGTTCTTC.

The chain carries TRBV11-2 and TRBJ2-1; D might be TRBD1 or TRBD2, each matching 5 bases. Germline-derived CDR1 and CDR2 are SGHAT and FQNNGV. The CDR3 is made up of 16 amino acids. V lost 5 bases, J lost 5 bases, and 19 bases lay in between. The CDR3: CASSPSSGDGDNEQFF. The CDR3 DNA is TGTGCCAGCAGCCCCTCGTCCGGGGACGGGGACAATGAGCAGTTCTTC.

The chain employs TRBV9 and TRBJ1-1, with 9 positions matching TRBD1. This CDR3 has 17 amino acids. From germline, CDR1 is SGDLS and CDR2 YYNGEE. With V trimmed by 0 bases and J by 5 bases, 11 bases remained unmatched. The CDR3 DNA follows: TGTGCCAGCAGCGTAGTACCACCCTCTGGGACAGGGACTGAAGCTTTCTTT. Translating it yields CASSVVPPSGTGTEAFF.

This chain joins TRBV20-1 and TRBJ2-1; unclear D gene. There are 12 residues in the CDR3. From germline, CDR1 is DFQATT and CDR2 SNEGSKA (reference sequence). With 0 bases removed from V and 12 bases from J, the gap between germline ends came to 12 bases. CDR3 DNA sequence: TGCAGTGCTAGAGATCCCCCGCAGGTGCAGTTCTTC. It yields the protein CSARDPPQVQFF.

The gene calls are TRBV30 and TRBJ2-2; D perhaps matches TRBD1 (5 bases). Trimming left V 0 bases short and J 0 bases short, with 11 bases between. This CDR3 region has 16 residues. Per germline, CDR1 GTSNPN and CDR2 SVGIG (reference sequence). The DNA for the CDR3 is TGTGCCTGGAGTGTTCTAAGGACACCGAACACCGGGGAGCTGTTTTTT. This gives the protein CAWSVLRTPNTGELFF.

The chain carries TRBV5-6 and TRBJ2-1, with 9 nucleotides matching TRBD1. CDR1 and CDR2 from the germline V gene are SGHDT and YYEEEE. CDR3 size: 14 residues. The junction had 7 bases not matched to a gene; V was cut back by 4 bases and J by 8 bases. The chain's CDR3 is CASSRDRVVYEQFF. CDR3 nucleotides: TGTGCCAGCAGCCGGGACAGGGTTGTATATGAGCAGTTCTTC.

This clonotype was seen many times. The V gene is TRBV3-1, the J gene TRBJ1-2; D is possibly TRBD1 (5 bases). With 4 bases removed from V and 5 bases from J, the gap between germline ends came to 11 bases. The germline V gene encodes CDR1 LGHDT and CDR2 YNNKEL (reference sequence). This CDR3 is built from 13 residues. In DNA, the CDR3 is TGTGCCAGCAGCCCCGGACACGAGTATGGCTACACCTTC. Encoded protein: CASSPGHEYGYTF. Supplemented by reference TRBV3-1 and TRBJ1-2, the full variable domain reads DTAVSQTPKYLVTQMGNDKSIKCEQNLGHDTMYWYKQDSKKFLKIMFSYNNKELIINETVPNRFSPKSPDKAHLNLHINSLELGDSAVYFCASSPGHEYGYTFGSGTRLTVV.

With regard to this clonotype: A clone one base away is much larger, so this may be a read error. The V gene is TRBV27, the J gene TRBJ2-3; 12 bases fit TRBD2. V was clipped by 10 bases and J by 1 base; unmatched bases: 12. CDR3 length: 17 residues. Germline assignment: CDR1 MNHEY and CDR2 SMNVEV (reference sequence). The CDR3 nucleotides read TGTGCCACCACTTCATCCCGGACTAGCGGGGGCACAGATACGCAGTATTTT. It is translated as CATTSSRTSGGTDTQYF.

The chain combines TRBV12-3 or TRBV12-4 with TRBJ1-1; the D gene is possibly TRBD1 (5 bases). V was shortened by 4 bases and J by 2 bases, with 20 bases between the two germline ends. The CDR3 is made up of 17 amino acids. DNA for the CDR3: TGTGCCAGCAGTTATGCGCAGGGTCGCGGAGTAAACACTGAAGCTTTCTTT. This codes for CASSYAQGRGVNTEAFF.

The CDR3 sequence is CSAMEGLLYYGYTF. The DNA for the CDR3 is TGCAGTGCTATGGAGGGGTTACTCTACTATGGCTACACCTTC. The chain uses TRBV20-1 and TRBJ1-2; possible D gene TRBD1, 5 bases. Germline lookup yields CDR1 DFQATT and CDR2 SNEGSKA (reference sequence). Trimming stripped 4 bases from V and 3 bases from J, with 15 bases between. This CDR3 is 14 amino acids long.

The V gene is TRBV14, the J gene TRBJ1-1; a weak D match, TRBD1 (6 bases). V lost 0 bases and J lost 5, with 13 bases in between. The V gene's germline CDR1 is SGHDN and CDR2 FVKESK. The CDR3 is 15 residues long. This CDR3 reads CASSQDRGRRTEAFF. CDR3 in DNA: TGTGCCAGCAGCCAAGATCGGGGGCGCCGGACTGAAGCTTTCTTT.

This sequence joins TRBV12-3 or TRBV12-4 and TRBJ1-6, with TRBD1 matching 7 bases. The CDR3 spans 14 residues. Unmatched junction bases numbered 4, after V lost 7 bases and J lost 4 bases. The CDR3 sequence is CASTQGGYNSPLHF. In DNA, the CDR3 is TGTGCCAGCACCCAGGGGGGATATAATTCACCCCTCCACTTT.

This chain uses TRBV6-1 with TRBJ1-1; 8 positions match TRBD1. The CDR3 extends over 13 amino acids. CDR1 is MNHNS and CDR2 is SASEGT in the germline V gene. Trimming removed 7 bases from V and 3 bases from J; junction bases left unmatched: 4. The CDR3 sequence: CASTVDRDTEAFF. CDR3 bases: TGTGCCAGCACTGTGGACAGGGACACTGAAGCTTTCTTT.

This clonotype was recorded a few times. The V and J genes are TRBV27 and TRBJ2-7, with D uncertain. This CDR3 comprises 14 residues. V was cut by 7 bases and J by 0 bases, with 13 bases left in between. Germline V gene data show CDR1 as MNHEY and CDR2 as SMNVEV (reference sequence). DNA for the CDR3: TGTGCCAGCAAATTTGGATTGAGCTCCTACGAGCAGTACTTC. Its translation: CASKFGLSSYEQYF.